The T cell receptor (beta chain) under discussion was sequenced for a study of blood T cells in healthy people across ages. PCR was performed a second time for about 7 to 11 cycles using a sample-barcoded 5' primer and a J-beta primer mix. TCRdb re-called the 5' RACE reads with MiXCR, one entry per CDR3 protein. The sample shows 1,500,000 or so distinct CDR3 sequences, almost 60% of them seen only once. The CDR3 contains 16 residues. The V gene's germline CDR1 is DFQATT and CDR2 SNEGSKA (reference sequence). V dropped 5 bases and J dropped 1; count of bases not matched to a gene: 6. Notes on the study in general: Unknown CMV status may confound age-related changes in expanded clones. Using unsorted PBMCs precluded a conclusive naive versus antigen-experienced comparison.

As concerns this clonotype: The target antigen is unknown.

The gene calls are TRBV20-1 and TRBJ2-5; 14 bases line up with TRBD2. The sequenced sample consisted of blood. The receptor was isolated from a man aged 18 to 30 in good health. The CDR3 region has the DNA TGCAGTGCTGGACCGGGACTAGCGGGAGTCCAAGAGACCCAGTACTTC. It translates to CSAGPGLAGVQETQYF.